The 10 T cell receptor beta chains given below trace back to one sample, sequenced in a study of blood T cell repertoires in COVID-19. Sequenced by immunoSEQ multiplex PCR; TCRdb stores in-frame clones only, minus some. The sample contains approximately 270,000 clones, 85% to 90% of which appear only once. What was sequenced was peripheral blood. The source of these receptors is a man aged 25-45 years with acute or convalescent COVID-19.

The J gene is TRBJ1-1, the V gene TRBV6-5; TRBD1 agrees at 7 bases. Germline loops: CDR1 MNHEY, CDR2 SVGAGI. Trimming at V came to 0 bases and at J to 5 bases, leaving 6 bases not matched to a gene. CDR3 length equals 15 residues. The CDR3 DNA is TGTGCCAGCAGTTACTCGGTTAGGGGGCGTACTGAAGCTTTCTTT. Residues: CASSYSVRGRTEAFF.

The chain links TRBV7-8 to TRBJ2-7; D is perhaps TRBD1 (5 bases). This CDR3 comprises 15 residues. V was cut by 5 bases and J by 6 bases, with 20 bases left in between. Germline lookup yields CDR1 SGHVS and CDR2 FQNEAQ. The CDR3 coding sequence is TGTGCCAGCAGCCAAGGAAGGGGCGATACGAGCGAGCAGTACTTC. It codes for CASSQGRGDTSEQYF.

The V gene is TRBV30, the J gene TRBJ1-4; maybe TRBD1 (5 bases). Germline V gene sequence: CDR1 GTSNPN, CDR2 SVGIG (reference sequence). The CDR3 consists of 13 residues. The V end lost 5 bases, the J end lost 2 bases, and 9 bases lay between the germline ends. In DNA, the CDR3 is TGTGCCTGGCTGACAGACACTAATGAAAAACTGTTTTTT. Translation: CAWLTDTNEKLFF.

The rearrangement uses TRBV5-1 and TRBJ2-7; 13 bases agree with TRBD2. J was trimmed by 2 bases and V by 3 bases; bases with no gene match: 2. Germline loops: CDR1 SGHRS, CDR2 YFSETQ. The CDR3 runs to 15 residues. In DNA form, the CDR3 reads TGCGCCAGCAGCTCGACTAGCGGGAGGCCCTACGAGCAGTACTTC. Amino acid sequence: CASSSTSGRPYEQYF. The complete variable domain, with remaining parts taken from reference TRBV5-1 and TRBJ2-7, reads KAGVTQTPRYLIKTRGQQVTLSCSPISGHRSVSWYQQTPGQGLQFLFEYFSETQRNKGNFPGRFSGRQFSNSRSEMNVSTLELGDSALYLCASSSTSGRPYEQYFGPGTRLTVT.

This chain links TRBV30 with TRBJ1-1; TRBD1 might be the D (5 bases). V shed 0 bases and J shed 2 bases, with 13 bases lying between them. The CDR3 covers 15 residues. The germline gives CDR1 GTSNPN, CDR2 SVGIG (reference sequence). CDR3 sequence (DNA): TGTGCCTGGAGTGTTGGCGGACACTTAAACACTGAAGCTTTCTTT. Translation gives CAWSVGGHLNTEAFF.

This clone was observed a few times. The V call is TRBV28, the J call TRBJ1-3, with D unclear. This CDR3 is 14 amino acids long. Germline V gene lookup returns CDR1 MDHEN and CDR2 SYDVKM. V was trimmed by 4 bases and J by 4 bases, leaving 11 bases between them. This CDR3 is CASSSSRLGNTIYF. As DNA, the CDR3 is TGTGCCAGCAGTTCCTCCCGACTCGGAAACACCATATATTTT.

The V gene is TRBV6-1, the J gene TRBJ1-6; a possible D gene is TRBD1 (6 bases). V lost 4 bases to trimming and J lost 10 bases, with 20 bases between them. CDR1 MNHNS and CDR2 SASEGT come from the germline V gene. The CDR3 length is 16 residues. CDR3 sequence reads: CASSGLRDTTYSPLHF. CDR3 DNA: TGTGCCAGCAGTGGGCTCCGGGACACGACATACTCACCCCTCCACTTT.

The rearrangement joins TRBV13 to TRBJ1-3, with D uncertain. This CDR3 has 16 amino acids. V was pared by 5 bases and J by 7 bases, with 21 bases between. Germline V CDR1 and CDR2: PRHDT, FYEKMQ (reference sequence). The CDR3 nucleotides read TGTGCCAGCAGCCAGTTTTGGCCCATGATGCGGAACACCATATATTTT. Amino acids: CASSQFWPMMRNTIYF.

This chain joins TRBV6-5 and TRBJ1-2; D is perhaps TRBD1 (5 bases). Germline loops: CDR1 MNHEY, CDR2 SVGAGI. The CDR3 sequence is 14 residues long. Trimming left V 6 bases short and J 5 bases short, with 16 bases between. In nucleotides, the CDR3 is TGTGCCAGCAGGTCCTCCGGGACTAGGTATGGCTACACCTTC. Protein product: CASRSSGTRYGYTF.

This chain joins TRBV6-5 and TRBJ2-5, with D maybe TRBD1 (7 bases). The CDR3 sequence is 15 residues long. V lost 10 bases and J 2 bases, leaving 20 bases between the germline ends. Germline CDR1 and CDR2: MNHEY and SVGAGI. The CDR3 sequence: CATLPWRGQQETQYF. CDR3 nucleotides: TGTGCCACCCTCCCGTGGAGGGGGCAACAAGAGACCCAGTACTTC.